Given below is one T cell receptor beta chain in context. As yet, its antigen is unknown. This sample is part of a study of multiple sclerosis patients with progressive multifocal leukoencephalopathy. Broader study findings: Before and during natalizumab, the clones expanded at PML already existed. Preferential TRBV-TRBJ pairings or common gene usage were not detected at PML.

V gave up 6 bases and J gave up 0 bases, with 12 bases separating them. CDR3 size: 14 residues. Germline CDR1 reads SGHVS; CDR2 reads FQNEAQ. Each PCR contained spiked synthetic TR CDR3 controls spanning every V-J pairing. Clones were sequenced by immunoSEQ multiplex PCR, and TCRdb holds only the in-frame ones, with some missing. The sample has 25,000 to 35,000 clones, about 88% seen once; the top ten hold 1.5%. Stated time point: before natalizumab initiation. Before the first natalizumab infusion, T0 blood samples were taken. The clonotype originates from a human donor with multiple sclerosis. V is TRBV7-8 and J is TRBJ2-7, with a weak D call TRBD2 (7 bases). Sequenced input: PBMCs. CDR3 in DNA: TGTGCCAGCAGGGTAGGGGGGGCCTCCTACGAGCAGTACTTC. It codes for CASRVGGASYEQYF.